This entry features one T cell receptor beta chain sequence. The source of the sample is a study of shared clonotypes between healthy human individuals. The CDR3 runs to 15 residues. Germline CDR1 and CDR2: LNHDA and SQIVND (reference sequence). The J segment lost 0 bases and the V segment lost 6 bases, leaving 7 bases of the junction unmatched. The method was immunoSEQ multiplex PCR; TCRdb's version includes in-frame clones alone and lacks a portion of them. The profile shows about 1.5 million clones, over 95% of them singletons. The sequence was obtained from a man aged 25-45 years in good health. The V gene is TRBV19, the J gene TRBJ1-1; 7 positions match TRBD1. Sequencing was carried out using naive CD4+ T cells sorted from blood. The sample's subset: CD45RA+ positively selected. The DNA of the CDR3 is TGTGCCAGTAGGGGGACAGCACTTATGAACACTGAAGCTTTCTTT. It specifies CASRGTALMNTEAFF.